These 3 T cell receptor beta chains were all obtained from the same sample, sequenced in a study of technical replicates of blood from a few donors. The method was immunoSEQ multiplex PCR; TCRdb's version includes in-frame clones alone and lacks a portion of them. Of 55,000 to 70,000 clones listed, roughly nine tenths are singletons. Material for sequencing was PBMCs. These receptors were taken from a human donor in good health. Some clones in this sample may be carry-over from other donors' samples.

The chain links TRBV7-8 to TRBJ1-2, with D perhaps matching TRBD1 (6 bases). CDR1 SGHVS and CDR2 FQNEAQ come from the germline V gene. Trimming shortened V by 3 bases and J by 4 bases, and 12 bases separated the two germline ends. The CDR3 loop spans 14 amino acids. CDR3 nucleotide sequence: TGTGCCAGCAGCTTCGGGGTAGGGGGCTATGGCTACACCTTC. As protein: CASSFGVGGYGYTF.

The chain links TRBV25-1 to TRBJ2-2, with a possible D match to TRBD1 (5 bases). V was cut by 3 bases and J by 1 base, with 6 bases left in between. There are 14 residues in the CDR3. CDR1 and CDR2 (germline): MGHDK, SYGVNS. CDR3: CASSDRGNTGELFF. CDR3 nucleotides: TGTGCCAGCAGTGATAGGGGGAACACCGGGGAGCTGTTTTTT.

This rearrangement joins TRBV5-6 to TRBJ2-1; a possible D gene is TRBD2 (6 bases). V lost 5 bases, J lost 12 bases, and 15 bases lay in between. CDR3 length equals 12 residues. Germline CDR1 SGHDT, CDR2 YYEEEE. This chain's CDR3 is CASSGKGGSQFF. The DNA of the CDR3 is TGTGCCAGCAGTGGGAAGGGAGGTTCGCAGTTCTTC.